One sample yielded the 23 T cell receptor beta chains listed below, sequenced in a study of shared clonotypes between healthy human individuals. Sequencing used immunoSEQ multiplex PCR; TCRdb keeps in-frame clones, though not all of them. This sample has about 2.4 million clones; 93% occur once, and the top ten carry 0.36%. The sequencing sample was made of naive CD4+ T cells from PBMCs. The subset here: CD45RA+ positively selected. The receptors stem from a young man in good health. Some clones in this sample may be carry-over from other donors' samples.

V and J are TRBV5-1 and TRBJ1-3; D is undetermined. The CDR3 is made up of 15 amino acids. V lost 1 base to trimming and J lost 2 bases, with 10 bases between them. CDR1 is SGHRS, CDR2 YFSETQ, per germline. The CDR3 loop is CASSLSSGPGNTIYF. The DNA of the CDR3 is TGCGCCAGCAGCTTGAGTTCCGGGCCTGGAAACACCATATATTTT.

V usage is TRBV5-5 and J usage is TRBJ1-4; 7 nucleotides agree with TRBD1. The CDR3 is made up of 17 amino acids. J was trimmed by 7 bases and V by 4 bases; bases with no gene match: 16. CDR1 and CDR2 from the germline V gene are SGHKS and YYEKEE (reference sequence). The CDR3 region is CASSNSAGTVSSEKLFF. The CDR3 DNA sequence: TGTGCCAGCAGCAACTCCGCCGGGACAGTATCGTCTGAAAAACTGTTTTTT.

CDR3 DNA sequence: TGTGCCAGCAGCAAAGGTAGGGAAGACCTCTCCGGGCAGTACTTC. Translating it yields CASSKGREDLSGQYF. This rearrangement joins TRBV21-1 to TRBJ2-7. TRBV21-1 is a pseudogene segment. This CDR3 spans 15 amino acids.

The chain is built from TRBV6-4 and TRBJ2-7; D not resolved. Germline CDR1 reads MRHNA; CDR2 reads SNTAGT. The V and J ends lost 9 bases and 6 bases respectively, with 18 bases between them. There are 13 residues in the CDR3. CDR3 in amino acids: CASIIQPEIEQYF. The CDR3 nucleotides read TGTGCCAGTATCATACAGCCCGAAATCGAGCAGTACTTC.

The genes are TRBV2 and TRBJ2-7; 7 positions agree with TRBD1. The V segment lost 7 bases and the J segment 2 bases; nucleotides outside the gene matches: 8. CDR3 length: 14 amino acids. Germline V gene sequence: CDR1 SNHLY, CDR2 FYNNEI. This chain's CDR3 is CASKKRQGPYEQYF. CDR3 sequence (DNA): TGTGCCAGCAAGAAGCGACAGGGACCCTACGAGCAGTACTTC.

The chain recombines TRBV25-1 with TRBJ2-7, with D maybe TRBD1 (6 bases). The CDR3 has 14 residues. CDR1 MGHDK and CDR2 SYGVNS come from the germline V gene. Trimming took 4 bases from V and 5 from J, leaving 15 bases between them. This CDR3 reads CASSGDTPSNEQYF. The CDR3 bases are TGTGCCAGCAGTGGGGACACGCCGTCCAACGAGCAGTACTTC.

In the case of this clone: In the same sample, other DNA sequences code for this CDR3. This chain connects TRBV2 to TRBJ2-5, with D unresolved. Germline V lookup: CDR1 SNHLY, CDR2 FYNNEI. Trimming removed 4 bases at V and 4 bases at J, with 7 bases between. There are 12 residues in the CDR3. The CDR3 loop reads CASSVRLETQYF. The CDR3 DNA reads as TGTGCCAGCAGTGTACGGCTAGAGACCCAGTACTTC.

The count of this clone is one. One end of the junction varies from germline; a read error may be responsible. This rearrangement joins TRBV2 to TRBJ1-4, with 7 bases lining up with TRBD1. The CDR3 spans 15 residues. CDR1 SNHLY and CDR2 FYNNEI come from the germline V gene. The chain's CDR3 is CASSEAARGRSALIF. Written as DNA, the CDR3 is TGTGCCAGCAGTGAAGCGGCCAGGGGGAGATCGGCCCTAATTTTT. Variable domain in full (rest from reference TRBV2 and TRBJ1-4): EPEVTQTPSHQVTQMGQEVILRCVPISNHLYFYWYRQILGQKVEFLVSFYNNEISEKSEIFDDQFSVERPDGSNFTLKIRSTKLEDSAMYFCASSEAARGRSALIFGSGTQLSVL.

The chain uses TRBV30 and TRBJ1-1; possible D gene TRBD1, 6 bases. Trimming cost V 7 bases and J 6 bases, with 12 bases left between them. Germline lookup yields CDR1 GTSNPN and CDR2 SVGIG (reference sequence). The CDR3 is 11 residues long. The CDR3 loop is CAYRQAPEAFF. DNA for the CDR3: TGTGCCTACCGACAGGCCCCTGAAGCTTTCTTT.

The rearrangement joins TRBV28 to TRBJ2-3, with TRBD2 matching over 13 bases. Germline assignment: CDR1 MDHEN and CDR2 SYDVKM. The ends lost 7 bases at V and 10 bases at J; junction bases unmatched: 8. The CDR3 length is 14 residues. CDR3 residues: CASTPPGLAGAQYF. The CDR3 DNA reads TGTGCCAGCACCCCCCCCGGACTAGCGGGAGCGCAGTATTTT.

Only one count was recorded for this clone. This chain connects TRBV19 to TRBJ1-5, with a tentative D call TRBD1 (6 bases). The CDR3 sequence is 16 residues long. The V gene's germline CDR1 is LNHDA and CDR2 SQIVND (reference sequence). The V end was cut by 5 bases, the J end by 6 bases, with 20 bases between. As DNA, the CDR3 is TGTGCCAGTAGTCGACAAACTCAGGGGCGGGTTCAGCCCCAGCATTTT. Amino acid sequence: CASSRQTQGRVQPQHF. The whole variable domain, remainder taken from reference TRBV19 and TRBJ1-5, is DGGITQSPKYLFRKEGQNVTLSCEQNLNHDAMYWYRQDPGQGLRLIYYSQIVNDFQKGDIAEGYSVSREKKESFPLTVTSAQKNPTAFYLCASSRQTQGRVQPQHFGDGTRLSIL.

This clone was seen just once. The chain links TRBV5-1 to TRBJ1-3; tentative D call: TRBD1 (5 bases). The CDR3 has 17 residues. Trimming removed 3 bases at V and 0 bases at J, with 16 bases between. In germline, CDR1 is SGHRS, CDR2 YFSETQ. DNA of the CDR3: TGCGCCAGCAGCTCGGAACCGACAGCTGTCTCTGGAAACACCATATATTTT. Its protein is CASSSEPTAVSGNTIYF.

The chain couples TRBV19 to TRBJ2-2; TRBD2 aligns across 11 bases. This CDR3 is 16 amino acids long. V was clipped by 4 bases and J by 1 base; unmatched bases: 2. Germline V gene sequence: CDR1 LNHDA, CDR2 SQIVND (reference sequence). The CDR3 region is CASSRLAGGNTGELFF. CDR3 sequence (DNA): TGTGCCAGTAGTAGGCTAGCGGGAGGGAACACCGGGGAGCTGTTTTTT.

The CDR3 region has the DNA TGTGCCACCAGCAGAGATGTTTCGCGGTCAGCGAATGAGCAGTTCTTC. Protein sequence: CATSRDVSRSANEQFF. The gene calls are TRBV15 and TRBJ2-1; D gene uncertain. CDR1 LNHNV and CDR2 YYDKDF come from the germline V gene (reference sequence). V shed 0 bases and J shed 7 bases, with 16 bases lying between them. This CDR3 region has 16 residues. Full variable domain (remainder filled in from reference TRBV15 and TRBJ2-1): DAMVIQNPRYQVTQFGKPVTLSCSQTLNHNVMYWYQQKSSQAPKLLFHYYDKDFNNEADTPDNFQSRRPNTSFCFLDIRSPGLGDTAMYLCATSRDVSRSANEQFFGPGTRLTVL.

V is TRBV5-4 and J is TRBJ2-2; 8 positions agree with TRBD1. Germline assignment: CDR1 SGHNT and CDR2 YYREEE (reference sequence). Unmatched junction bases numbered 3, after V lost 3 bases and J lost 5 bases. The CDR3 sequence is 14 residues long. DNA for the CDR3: TGTGCCAGCAGCTCGACAGGGGTGACCGGGGAGCTGTTTTTT. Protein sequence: CASSSTGVTGELFF.

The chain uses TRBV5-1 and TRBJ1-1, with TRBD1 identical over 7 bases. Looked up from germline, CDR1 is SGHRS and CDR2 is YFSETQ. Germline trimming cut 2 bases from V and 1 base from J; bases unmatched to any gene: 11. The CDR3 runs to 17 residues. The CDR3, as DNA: TGCGCCAGCAGCTTCGCCCCGGGACAGAGAGAGAACACTGAAGCTTTCTTT. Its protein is CASSFAPGQRENTEAFF. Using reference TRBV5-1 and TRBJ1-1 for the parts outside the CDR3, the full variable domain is KAGVTQTPRYLIKTRGQQVTLSCSPISGHRSVSWYQQTPGQGLQFLFEYFSETQRNKGNFPGRFSGRQFSNSRSEMNVSTLELGDSALYLCASSFAPGQRENTEAFFGQGTRLTVV.

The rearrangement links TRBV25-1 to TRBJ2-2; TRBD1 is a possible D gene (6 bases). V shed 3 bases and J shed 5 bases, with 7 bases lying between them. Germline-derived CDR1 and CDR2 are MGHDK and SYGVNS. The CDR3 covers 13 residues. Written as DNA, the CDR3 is TGTGCCAGCAGTGACAGGGGTACCGGGGAGCTGTTTTTT. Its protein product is CASSDRGTGELFF.

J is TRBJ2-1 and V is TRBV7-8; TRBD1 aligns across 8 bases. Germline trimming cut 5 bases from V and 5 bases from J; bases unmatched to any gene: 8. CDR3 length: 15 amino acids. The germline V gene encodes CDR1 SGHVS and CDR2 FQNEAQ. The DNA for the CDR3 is TGTGCCAGCAGCCATCGGACAGGGACCAACAATGAGCAGTTCTTC. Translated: CASSHRTGTNNEQFF.

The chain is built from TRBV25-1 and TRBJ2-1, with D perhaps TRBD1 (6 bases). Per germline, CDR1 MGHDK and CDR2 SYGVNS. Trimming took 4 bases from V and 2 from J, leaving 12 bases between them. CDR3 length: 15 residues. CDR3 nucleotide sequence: TGTGCCAGCAGTGCAATACAGGGAACCTACAATGAGCAGTTCTTC. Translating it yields CASSAIQGTYNEQFF.

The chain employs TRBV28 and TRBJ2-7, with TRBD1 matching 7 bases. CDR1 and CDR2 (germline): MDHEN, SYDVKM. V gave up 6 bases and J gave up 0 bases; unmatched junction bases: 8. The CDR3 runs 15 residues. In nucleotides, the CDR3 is TGTGCCAGCAGCGCTACAGGGGCCACCTCCTACGAGCAGTACTTC. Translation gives CASSATGATSYEQYF. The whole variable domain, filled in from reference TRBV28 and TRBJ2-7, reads DVKVTQSSRYLVKRTGEKVFLECVQDMDHENMFWYRQDPGLGLRLIYFSYDVKMKEKGDIPEGYSVSREKKERFSLILESASTNQTSMYLCASSATGATSYEQYFGPGTRLTVT.

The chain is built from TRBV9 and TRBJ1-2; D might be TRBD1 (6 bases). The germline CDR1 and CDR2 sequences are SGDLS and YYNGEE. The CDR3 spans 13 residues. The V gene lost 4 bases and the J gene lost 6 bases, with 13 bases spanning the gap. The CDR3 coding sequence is TGTGCCAGCAGCCGTGACAGGTTGGATGGCTACACCTTC. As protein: CASSRDRLDGYTF. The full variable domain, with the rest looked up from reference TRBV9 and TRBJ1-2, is DSGVTQTPKHLITATGQRVTLRCSPRSGDLSVYWYQQSLDQGLQFLIQYYNGEERAKGNILERFSAQQFPDLHSELNLSSLELGDSALYFCASSRDRLDGYTFGSGTRLTVV.

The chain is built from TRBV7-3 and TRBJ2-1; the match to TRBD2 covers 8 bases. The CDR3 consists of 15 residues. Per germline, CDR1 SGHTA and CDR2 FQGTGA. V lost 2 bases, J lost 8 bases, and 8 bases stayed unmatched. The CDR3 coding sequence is TGTGCCAGCAGCTTATTGTCGGGAGGGCCCGATGAGCAGTTCTTC. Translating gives CASSLLSGGPDEQFF. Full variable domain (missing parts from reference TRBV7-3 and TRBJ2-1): GAGVSQTPSNKVTEKGKYVELRCDPISGHTALYWYRQSLGQGPEFLIYFQGTGAADDSGLPNDRFFAVRPEGSVSTLKIQRTERGDSAVYLCASSLLSGGPDEQFFGPGTRLTVL.

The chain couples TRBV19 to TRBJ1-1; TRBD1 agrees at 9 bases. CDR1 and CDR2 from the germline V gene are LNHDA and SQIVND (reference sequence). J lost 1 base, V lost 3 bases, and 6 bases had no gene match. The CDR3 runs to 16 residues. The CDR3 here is CASSIRTGVENTEAFF. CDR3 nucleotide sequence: TGTGCCAGTAGTATTAGGACAGGGGTTGAGAACACTGAAGCTTTCTTT.